This TCR beta chain was identified in a study of blood T cells in healthy people across ages. Notes on this clonotype: Its antigen remains unidentified.

Study-wide findings and caveats: Compared with aged donors, long-lived donors showed fewer expanded clones, suggesting selection. Donor CMV status was unknown, possibly confounding expanded clonotype changes.

The V and J ends lost 0 bases and 15 bases respectively, with 12 bases between them. This CDR3 is built from 12 residues. Germline V gives CDR1 SNHLY, CDR2 FYNNEI. The use of a sample-barcoded 5' primer and a J-beta primer mix characterized a second PCR of roughly 6 to 11 cycles. Tags on each cDNA molecule came from a template-switch adaptor with 12 random nucleotides. TCRdb reanalysed the 5' RACE reads using MiXCR and keeps one entry per CDR3 protein. The sample lists roughly 800,000 distinct CDR3 sequences, around half occurring once. Material for sequencing was blood. This receptor was identified in a man at least 80 years old in good health. The chain combines TRBV2 with TRBJ2-1; a weak D match, TRBD2 (5 bases). CDR3 amino acids: CASSEAGRSLFF. CDR3 nucleotides: TGTGCCAGCAGTGAAGCTGGGAGATCACTGTTCTTC.